This is a list of T cell receptor beta chains from one sample in a study of cytomegalovirus exposure and HLA in healthy donors. TCRdb keeps only in-frame clones here, not all; method: immunoSEQ multiplex PCR. In the table there are about 38,000 clones, roughly 89% of which are singletons. The sample consisted of PBMCs. All receptors derive from a woman aged 40-49 years in good health and CMV-seropositive. Both conserved end residues are part of each CDR3. A D gene is named only where the DNA matches it firmly. Size values are once, few and many counts, or a class for expanded clones, and some rows have none.

v_call,clone_size,j_call,d_call,cdr3_nt,cdr3_aa
TRBV10-3,NA,TRBJ1-1,TRBD1,TGTGCCATCAGGGGACAGGGGGCATCTAACACTGAAGCTTTCTTT,CAIRGQGASNTEAFF
TRBV6-5,NA,TRBJ1-2,NA,TGTGCCAGCAGTTACTCGAGGCTGGGGGCGGTCGCCTTC,CASSYSRLGAVAF
TRBV11-2,NA,TRBJ2-3,NA,TGTGCCAGCCGCCGAAGCCCCCTTAGCACAGATACGCAGTATTTT,CASRRSPLSTDTQYF
TRBV28,NA,TRBJ1-1,NA,TGTGCCAGCACCCCGACAGCGAACACTGAAGCTTTCTTT,CASTPTANTEAFF
TRBV6-4,NA,TRBJ2-3,TRBD2,TGTGCCAGCAGTGACTCTGGCGGGGGGGCCAACGCAGATACGCAGTATTTT,CASSDSGGGANADTQYF
TRBV25-1,NA,TRBJ2-7,NA,TGTGCCAGCAGCGGCGGGGGCCTACCTATCGAGCAGTACTTC,CASSGGGLPIEQYF
TRBV7-2,NA,TRBJ1-5,NA,TGTGCCAGCAGCTCCCTACCCACGAATCAGCCCCAGCATTTT,CASSSLPTNQPQHF
TRBV11-3,once,TRBJ2-1,TRBD2,TGTGCCAGCAGCCCTGGGGGACTAGGGTCGTACAATGAGCAGTTCTTC,CASSPGGLGSYNEQFF
TRBV7-9,once,TRBJ2-1,NA,TGTGCCAGCAGCTTAGGGACACCTTACAATGAGCAGTTCTTC,CASSLGTPYNEQFF
TRBV7-6,NA,TRBJ1-4,NA,TGTGCCAGCAGCCACCTGGGGGGGCAGGGAAGTGAAAAACTGTTTTTT,CASSHLGGQGSEKLFF
TRBV18,NA,TRBJ1-6,NA,TGTGCCAGCTCACCAGACAGGTCGGGGTCACCCCTCCACTTT,CASSPDRSGSPLHF
TRBV7-2,once,TRBJ2-1,NA,TGTGCCAGCAGCCCCTCCGGTAGCATGGGTGAGCAGTTCTTC,CASSPSGSMGEQFF
TRBV27,NA,TRBJ2-7,TRBD1,TGTGCCAGCAGTTTACGTCCGGGACAGGGGCTTTCCTACGAGCAGTACTTC,CASSLRPGQGLSYEQYF
TRBV15,NA,TRBJ2-7,NA,TGTGCCACCAGCCCCCTGGTGGGGGGAGGCTCCTACGAGCAGTACTTC,CATSPLVGGGSYEQYF
TRBV5-6,NA,TRBJ1-1,NA,TGTGCCAGCAGCCCGGGATATAGGGTGAGAGACACTGAAGCTTTCTTT,CASSPGYRVRDTEAFF
TRBV5-1,NA,TRBJ1-5,TRBD1,TGCGCCAGCAGCACGGGACAGCCCAATCAGCCCCAGCATTTT,CASSTGQPNQPQHF
TRBV5-5,NA,TRBJ1-1,TRBD1,TGTGCCAGCAGCTGGGGACAGGGAGTCACTGAAGCTTTCTTT,CASSWGQGVTEAFF
TRBV15,NA,TRBJ1-1,NA,TGTGCCACCAGAGAAACTAGGCGGGTCATGAACACTGAAGCTTTCTTT,CATRETRRVMNTEAFF
TRBV7-2,once,TRBJ2-3,NA,TGTGCCAGCAGCTTACTTAGCGGAGATACGCAGTATTTT,CASSLLSGDTQYF
TRBV9,NA,TRBJ2-3,TRBD2,TGTGCCAGCAGCGTCCGGGGGGGCACAGATACGCAGTATTTT,CASSVRGGTDTQYF
TRBV5-1,once,TRBJ1-4,TRBD1,TGCGCCAGCAGCTTGGAGGGGACAGGGCCTGAAAAACTGTTTTTT,CASSLEGTGPEKLFF
TRBV6-1,NA,TRBJ2-4,NA,TGTGCCAGCAGTGCCCAGGGATGGCAGGGTCTGGCCAAAAACATTCAGTACTTC,CASSAQGWQGLAKNIQYF
TRBV9,once,TRBJ1-3,NA,TGTGCCAGCAGCAATAAGGAACCTGGGGCCTCAAAAGGGTACACCATATATTTT,CASSNKEPGASKGYTIYF
TRBV6-5,NA,TRBJ2-5,TRBD2,TGTGCCAGCAGTTACTCTGGGGCTAGCGGGGGGATGACCCAGTACTTC,CASSYSGASGGMTQYF
TRBV18,NA,TRBJ2-7,NA,TGTGCCAGCTCACCTAGCAGGGACTACGAGCAGTACTTC,CASSPSRDYEQYF
TRBV6-5,NA,TRBJ1-5,NA,TGTGCCAGCAGTCGAGATCAGCCCCAGCATTTT,CASSRDQPQHF
TRBV11-2,NA,TRBJ1-3,TRBD1,TGTGCCAGCAGCATCGACAGGGGGCTAGGAAACACCATATATTTT,CASSIDRGLGNTIYF
TRBV7-8,NA,TRBJ2-7,NA,TGTGCCAGCAGCCCCCAGGGTCTCGAGCAGTACTTC,CASSPQGLEQYF
TRBV7-8,NA,TRBJ2-3,TRBD2,TGTGCCAGCAGCAATCTAGCGGGGGGGCTCACAGATACGCAGTATTTT,CASSNLAGGLTDTQYF
TRBV14,NA,TRBJ1-6,NA,TGTGCCAGCAGCCTGGGCCTAAATTCACCCCTCCACTTT,CASSLGLNSPLHF
TRBV23-1,NA,TRBJ1-1,NA,TGCGCCAGCACATATATGACAGGCCTTGAAGCTTTCTTT,CASTYMTGLEAFF
TRBV27,NA,TRBJ1-5,NA,TGTGCCAGCAGCCCCCAGCCTGGGAGCGCTCAGCCCCAGCATTTT,CASSPQPGSAQPQHF
TRBV7-3,NA,TRBJ2-1,NA,TGTGCCAGCAGCGTCGACAGGAGCTCCTACAATGAGCAGTTCTTC,CASSVDRSSYNEQFF
TRBV10-3,once,TRBJ2-5,NA,TGTGCCATCAGTGGACAGGTTACGGAGCAGTACTTC,CAISGQVTEQYF
TRBV27,NA,TRBJ1-3,NA,TGTGCCAGCAGTTTTGGGGGGGGCTCTGGAAACACCATATATTTT,CASSFGGGSGNTIYF
TRBV7-9,few,TRBJ1-5,TRBD1,TGTGCCAGGACATCGGGGGCTCAGGGGGAGCCCCAGCATTTT,CARTSGAQGEPQHF
TRBV4-1,NA,TRBJ2-3,TRBD2,TGCGCCAGCAGCCAAGCGGTCGGCGGGGGAAGCACAGATACGCAGTATTTT,CASSQAVGGGSTDTQYF
TRBV19,NA,TRBJ2-5,NA,TGTGCCAGTGGTGGACAGCTCCAAGAGACCCAGTACTTC,CASGGQLQETQYF
TRBV19,NA,TRBJ2-1,TRBD2,TGTGCCAGTTCCCGGACTAGCGGGGGTCGCGATGAGCAGTTCTTC,CASSRTSGGRDEQFF
TRBV11-3,NA,TRBJ1-1,NA,TGTGCCAGCAGGGGTCGGTCAGGTGAAGCTTTCTTT,CASRGRSGEAFF
TRBV30,NA,TRBJ1-1,NA,TGTGCCTGGAGTCTGTCGGGCACTGAAGCTTTCTTT,CAWSLSGTEAFF
TRBV21-1,NA,TRBJ1-6,NA,TGTGCCAGCAGCAAAGTTCAGGCCATAGTGGGCTCACCCCTCCACTTT,CASSKVQAIVGSPLHF
TRBV18,NA,TRBJ1-4,TRBD1,TGTGCCAGCTCAACCGGGACAGTTTCTAATCTTTATGAAAAACTGTTTTTT,CASSTGTVSNLYEKLFF
TRBV19,NA,TRBJ1-3,NA,TGTGCCAGCCAATCCAGGGCTTATGGAAACACCATATATTTT,CASQSRAYGNTIYF
TRBV28,once,TRBJ2-7,NA,TGTGCCAGCAGTTTGCCGGGTGGCTCCTACGAGCAGTACTTC,CASSLPGGSYEQYF
TRBV5-5,NA,TRBJ2-5,TRBD2,TGTGCCAGCAGACACACTAGCGGGCAACAAGAGACCCAGTACTTC,CASRHTSGQQETQYF
TRBV6-4,NA,TRBJ2-1,NA,TGTGCCAGCAGTGACTCTGGCGGCATAGCTGAGATCAATGAGCAGTTCTTC,CASSDSGGIAEINEQFF
TRBV7-6,NA,TRBJ1-5,NA,TGTGCCAGCAGCCGGGGGAATAGCAATCAGCCCCAGCATTTT,CASSRGNSNQPQHF
TRBV9,NA,TRBJ2-3,NA,TGTGCCAGCAGCGCGCCCAGAGATACGCAGTATTTT,CASSAPRDTQYF